This TCR beta chain was profiled in a study of OX40 agonist ivuxolimab in advanced cancers. Study summary: The treatment was a fully human IgG2 OX40 agonist, ivuxolimab.

Sequencing used immunoSEQ multiplex PCR; TCRdb keeps in-frame clones, though not all of them. The sample includes approximately 92,000 clones, about four fifths seen only once; the top ten take approximately 5.5%. Trimming removed 5 bases at V and 3 bases at J, with 15 bases between. Germline CDR1 and CDR2: SGHVS and FNYEAQ. The CDR3 loop spans 15 amino acids. The source of this sequence is an adult with an advanced solid tumor such as melanoma, head and neck, liver or kidney cancer. The sample was CD4+ or CD8+ T cells sorted from blood, taken in a trial of the OX40 agonist ivuxolimab. V and J are TRBV7-6 and TRBJ2-3; no clear D. The CDR3: CASSTNPVETDTQYF. CDR3 DNA sequence: TGTGCCAGCAGCACAAACCCAGTGGAGACAGATACGCAGTATTTT.